This T cell receptor beta chain was recorded in a study of T cells in Graves' hyperthyroidism and ophthalmopathy. On the study more broadly: Once the initial diagnosis was made, peripheral blood was obtained before any treatment. General study points: With a median lead of around 6.7 months before onset, the model predicted ophthalmopathy. Separating ophthalmopathy from stable hyperthyroidism was achieved by a 13 V-J model. Researchers found most expanded thyroid clonotypes above 0.001 in blood as well.

The ends were cut back, 5 bases at V and 8 bases at J, with 18 bases in the middle. The CDR3 spans 14 residues. Germline V gene data show CDR1 as LGHDT and CDR2 as YNNKEL (reference sequence). Amplification targeted TCR beta CDR3 regions from RNA transcripts. During a first-round RT-PCR of the TCR CDR3, the HTBI primer set was used. Each CDR3 protein is one row after TCRdb ran MiXCR on the multiplex PCR reads. Altogether some 650,000 distinct CDR3 sequences are present, roughly 16% being singletons, with the ten largest covering 3% to 4%. About this clonotype: Its antigen is not known.

Sequencing used blood. V gene TRBV3-1 combines with J gene TRBJ1-2; TRBD1 might be the D (5 bases). The source of this sequence is a woman between 40 and 55 years old with Graves' ophthalmopathy. As DNA, the CDR3 is TGTGCCAGCAGCTCTCTACGGGGGTCGAAAGGCTACACCTTC. Residues: CASSSLRGSKGYTF.